This T cell receptor beta chain is from a study of cytomegalovirus exposure and HLA in healthy donors. Overall study: T cells numbering about 180 million yielded some 100 million unique TCR beta sequences in an earlier analysis.

60 Vbeta and 13 Jbeta primers were used in PCR. Source study methods: In a later analysis, of about 80 million unique beta chains, roughly 10 million appeared in at least two donors. TCRdb's copy holds only in-frame clones and misses some; the assay was immunoSEQ multiplex PCR. Clone size and V and J calls were adopted from that table, with D and trimming inferred from the DNA. The data contain 150,000 or so clones, 73% of them singletons. General study findings and limits: In a later analysis, V- and J-gene trimming of beta chains associated with a DCLRE1C missense variant, replicated independently. Researchers counted 164 TCR beta chains as cytomegalovirus-associated.

About this clone itself: The antigen remains unidentified.

Germline V gene data show CDR1 as SGHDT and CDR2 as YYEEEE. The CDR3 spans 13 residues. V lost 0 bases and J lost 11, with 11 bases in between. V gene TRBV5-6 combines with J gene TRBJ1-4; tentatively, D is TRBD1 (6 bases). This sequence originates from a woman under 30 in good health and CMV-seronegative. Sequenced sample: PBMCs. The CDR3 is CASSLDEGEKLFF. The CDR3 region has the DNA TGTGCCAGCAGCTTGGATGAGGGGGAGAAACTGTTTTTT.